One and the same sample provided the 19 T cell receptor beta chains below, sequenced in a study of blood T cell repertoires in COVID-19. The protocol was immunoSEQ multiplex PCR, while the TCRdb copy is restricted to in-frame clones and leaves out a portion. This table has around 150,000 clones, around 83% appearing once. Sequencing was done on a sample of peripheral blood. These receptors all stem from a woman between 45 and 65 years old in a cohort sampled during active or convalescent COVID-19.

J is TRBJ2-2 and V is TRBV3-1 (or the pseudogene TRBV3-2); 13 bases align to TRBD2. Per germline, CDR1 LGHDT and CDR2 YNNKEL (reference sequence). Trimming took 4 bases from V and 3 from J; bases not matched to a gene: 2. The CDR3 is 16 amino acids. The CDR3 region has the DNA TGTGCCAGCAGCCTACTAGCGGGGGGGCACACCGGGGAGCTGTTTTTT. It specifies CASSLLAGGHTGELFF.

The chain combines TRBV4-2 with TRBJ1-5; the D is unclear. Germline CDR1 is LGHNA and CDR2 is YNFKEQ. V lost 1 base and J lost 7, with 11 bases in between. This CDR3 comprises 14 residues. Here the CDR3 DNA reads TGTGCCAGCAGCCAAGGGGGAGAGTACCAGCCCCAGCATTTT. It encodes CASSQGGEYQPQHF.

The chain joins TRBV6-5 to TRBJ1-1; no definite D call. The V end lost 2 bases, the J end lost 6 bases, and 10 bases lay between the germline ends. The germline gives CDR1 MNHEY, CDR2 SVGAGI. The CDR3 is 13 residues long. The CDR3 sequence: CASSYGRVAEAFF. The CDR3 region has the DNA TGTGCCAGCAGTTACGGCCGGGTCGCTGAAGCTTTCTTT.

The chain has TRBV10-3 and TRBJ1-3; TRBD1 might be the D (5 bases). The CDR3 extends over 16 amino acids. V was trimmed by 8 bases and J by 0 bases, leaving 17 bases between them. CDR1 is ENHRY and CDR2 is SYGVKD in the germline V gene. Here the CDR3 DNA reads TGTGCCATCGGGAGCGGGAGGGGAGGCTCTGGAAACACCATATATTTT. Amino acid sequence: CAIGSGRGGSGNTIYF.

The chain combines TRBV11-2 with TRBJ2-1; 10 bases map to TRBD2. Germline V gene sequence: CDR1 SGHAT, CDR2 FQNNGV. After removal of 5 bases from V and 8 bases from J, the junction contained 12 bases not matched to a gene. There are 16 residues in the CDR3. The CDR3, as DNA: TGTGCCAGCAGCCAGAAATCTAGCGGGGGTGGCTATGAGCAGTTCTTC. This gives the protein CASSQKSSGGGYEQFF.

V gene TRBV4-1 combines with J gene TRBJ2-5; TRBD1 is a possible D gene (6 bases). V shed 0 bases and J shed 2 bases, with 10 bases lying between them. The CDR3 is made up of 15 amino acids. Germline-derived CDR1 and CDR2 are MGHRA and YSYEKL. CDR3 nucleotides: TGCGCCAGCAGCCAAGACCCGGACAGACAAGAGACCCAGTACTTC. Protein product: CASSQDPDRQETQYF.

The V gene is TRBV6-2 or TRBV6-3, the J gene TRBJ2-1; tentatively, D is TRBD2 (5 bases). The CDR3 runs 15 residues. V lost 6 bases to trimming and J lost 7 bases, with 19 bases between them. CDR1 MNHEY and CDR2 SVGEGT come from the germline V gene. The CDR3, as DNA: TGTGCCAGCAGCTATCGGGCCTCGGGATCTAATGAGCAGTTCTTC. Its protein product is CASSYRASGSNEQFF.

The chain has TRBV11-2 and TRBJ1-2, with TRBD1 as a possible D gene (6 bases). Deletions cut 6 bases from V and 4 bases from J, with 15 bases between. This CDR3 spans 14 amino acids. Germline values: CDR1 SGHAT, CDR2 FQNNGV. The CDR3 DNA is TGTGCCAGCAGGCCAGGGGTTTCGGGCTATGGCTACACCTTC. Its protein product is CASRPGVSGYGYTF.

The chain combines TRBV19 with TRBJ1-5, with D possibly matching TRBD1 (5 bases). Between the trimmed V and J ends, which lost 7 bases and 2 bases, there was a span of 12 bases. Germline assignment: CDR1 LNHDA and CDR2 SQIVND (reference sequence). The CDR3 sequence is 14 residues long. DNA for the CDR3: TGTGCCAGTATTCCGGGGGGGGGCAATCAGCCCCAGCATTTT. It yields the protein CASIPGGGNQPQHF.

The chain couples TRBV11-1 to TRBJ1-1; D perhaps matches TRBD1 (6 bases). The germline V gene encodes CDR1 SGHAT and CDR2 FQDESV (reference sequence). The V end lost 1 base, the J end lost 8 bases, and 8 bases lay between the germline ends. This CDR3 spans 12 amino acids. The CDR3 DNA is TGTGCCAGCAGCTTAGGGACAGACGAAGCTTTCTTT. Protein: CASSLGTDEAFF.

The genes are TRBV19 and TRBJ2-3, with 8 bases identical to TRBD1. This CDR3 has 15 amino acids. Germline CDR1 and CDR2: LNHDA and SQIVND (reference sequence). J lost 3 bases, V lost 6 bases, and 8 bases had no gene match. The CDR3 loop reads CASRMTGVTTDTQYF. CDR3 nucleotides: TGTGCCAGTAGGATGACAGGGGTTACGACAGATACGCAGTATTTT.

The sample holds one count of this clone. The chain has TRBV27 and TRBJ2-3; 7 positions agree with TRBD2. With V trimmed by 3 bases and J by 6 bases, 3 bases remained unmatched. CDR3 length: 13 residues. CDR1 MNHEY and CDR2 SMNVEV come from the germline V gene (reference sequence). DNA for the CDR3: TGTGCCAGCAGTTTCCTTAGCGGGGATACGCAGTATTTT. Encoded protein: CASSFLSGDTQYF.

The chain has TRBV5-1 and TRBJ2-1; TRBD1 agrees at 7 bases. This CDR3 has 16 residues. From germline, CDR1 is SGHRS and CDR2 YFSETQ. V lost 4 bases, J lost 4 bases, and 11 bases stayed unmatched. CDR3 DNA sequence: TGCGCCAGCAGCCCTAATCCGGGACAGAGTTACAATGAGCAGTTCTTC. Its protein is CASSPNPGQSYNEQFF.

The CDR3 DNA reads TGCGCCAGCAGGAGGACAGTCACCTACAATGAGCAGTTCTTC. This gives the protein CASRRTVTYNEQFF. The rearrangement links TRBV4-1 to TRBJ2-1; D may be TRBD1 (6 bases). V shed 6 bases and J shed 2 bases, with 11 bases lying between them. This CDR3 has 14 residues. Looked up from germline, CDR1 is MGHRA and CDR2 is YSYEKL.

This sequence joins TRBV7-9 and TRBJ2-7, with D tentatively TRBD1 (5 bases). Deletions cut 9 bases from V and 4 bases from J, with 13 bases between. The CDR3 runs to 12 residues. Germline V gene data show CDR1 as SEHNR and CDR2 as FQNEAQ (reference sequence). The CDR3 region is CASTGYGYEQYF. CDR3 sequence (DNA): TGTGCCAGTACAGGTTACGGGTACGAGCAGTACTTC.

DNA for the CDR3: TGTGCCAGCAGCATCACCAGGGACAGGCTCGGAAACACCATATATTTT. Protein: CASSITRDRLGNTIYF. This chain joins TRBV7-2 and TRBJ1-3; 8 positions agree with TRBD1. V trimming: 5 bases; J trimming: 4 bases; junction bases outside the gene matches: 10. Germline V gives CDR1 SGHTA, CDR2 FQGNSA. This CDR3 comprises 16 residues.

J is TRBJ1-4 and V is TRBV19, with unresolved D. Germline V gene lookup returns CDR1 LNHDA and CDR2 SQIVND (reference sequence). V was trimmed by 3 bases and J by 8 bases, leaving 7 bases between them. CDR3 size: 12 residues. DNA of the CDR3: TGTGCCAGTAGTATTCAACGGGAAAAACTGTTTTTT. This sequence encodes CASSIQREKLFF.

This clone was seen a handful of times. This chain connects TRBV4-1 to TRBJ1-2; D unclear. This CDR3 region has 16 residues. The V end lost 0 bases, the J end lost 4 bases, and 15 bases lay between the germline ends. CDR1 MGHRA and CDR2 YSYEKL come from the germline V gene. For the CDR3, the DNA is TGCGCCAGCAGCCAAGAGGGAGCACGCCAGCCCTATGGCTACACCTTC. Protein sequence: CASSQEGARQPYGYTF.

J is TRBJ2-7 and V is TRBV6-4; TRBD1 agrees at 8 bases. The CDR3 spans 15 residues. Germline loops: CDR1 MRHNA, CDR2 SNTAGT. The junction had 7 bases not matched to a gene; V was cut back by 3 bases and J by 3 bases. CDR3 DNA sequence: TGTGCCAGCAGTGATTGGACAGGGAAAATCTACGAGCAGTACTTC. This translates into CASSDWTGKIYEQYF.